This T cell receptor beta chain was sequenced for a study of siplizumab effects on memory and regulatory T cells. Findings of the study overall: Alloreactive sequences traceable to unstimulated CD4+ memory cells declined significantly under siplizumab.

Profiled with immunoSEQ multiplex PCR; TCRdb holds only in-frame clones, not every one. Among about 98,000 clones listed, 92% were seen once. Comments on this clone: Its antigen is still unknown.

The CDR3 totals 17 residues. From germline, CDR1 is SNHLY and CDR2 FYNNEI. V lost 7 bases, J lost 6 bases, and 14 bases stayed unmatched. Sequenced: CD4+ T cells sorted from blood. This receptor was obtained from a human donor in good health. The V call is TRBV2, the J call TRBJ2-1; 11 bases map to TRBD2. CDR3 sequence reads: CASKRFSGRVQGNEQFF. The CDR3 DNA follows: TGTGCCAGCAAGCGGTTTAGCGGGAGGGTGCAAGGCAATGAGCAGTTCTTC.